One and the same sample provided the 4 T cell receptor beta chains below, sequenced in a study of T cells in Graves' hyperthyroidism and ophthalmopathy. The source material, RNA transcripts, was used to amplify TCR beta CDR3 regions. The TCR CDR3 was amplified in a first-round RT-PCR using the HTBI primer set. One entry per CDR3 protein, called by TCRdb with MiXCR from the multiplex PCR reads. The data contain fewer than 450,000 distinct CDR3 sequences, about 15% of them singletons. The sample taken for sequencing was blood. The source of these receptors is a woman aged 30 to 39 with Graves' hyperthyroidism that later progressed to Graves' ophthalmopathy.

There are many counts of this clonotype. The rearrangement links TRBV6-1 to TRBJ1-6; D is unclear. Per germline, CDR1 MNHNS and CDR2 SASEGT. V was clipped by 1 base and J by 7 bases, with 5 bases between them. The CDR3 spans 13 residues. The CDR3 loop reads CASSEVRNSPLHF. CDR3 in DNA: TGTGCCAGCAGTGAAGTTAGAAATTCACCCCTCCACTTT.

In this sample, this clonotype turned up many times. The chain employs TRBV5-1 and TRBJ2-1, with D unclear. From germline, CDR1 is SGHRS and CDR2 YFSETQ. The CDR3 runs to 14 residues. Trimming removed 2 bases from V and 3 bases from J, with 9 bases in between. CDR3 sequence (DNA): TGCGCCAGCAGCTTCTCTAGAAACTACAATGAGCAGTTCTTC. This translates into CASSFSRNYNEQFF.

The chain is built from TRBV27 and TRBJ1-4, with TRBD1 matching over 7 bases. Trimming removed 4 bases from V and 0 bases from J; junction bases left unmatched: 5. In germline, CDR1 is MNHEY, CDR2 SMNVEV (reference sequence). The CDR3 has 16 residues. CDR3 loop: CASSSDRLSTNEKLFF. The CDR3 nucleotides read TGTGCCAGCAGTTCGGACAGGTTATCAACTAATGAAAAACTGTTTTTT. Filled out from reference TRBV27 and TRBJ1-4, the complete variable domain reads EAQVTQNPRYLITVTGKKLTVTCSQNMNHEYMSWYRQDPGLGLRQIYYSMNVEVTDKGDVPEGYKVSRKEKRNFPLILESPSPNQTSLYFCASSSDRLSTNEKLFFGSGTQLSVL.

This clonotype was observed a few times. The V and J genes are TRBV3-1 and TRBJ2-7, with 7 bases identical to TRBD2. This CDR3 region has 15 residues. The germline CDR1 and CDR2 sequences are LGHDT and YNNKEL (reference sequence). Trimming cost V 0 bases and J 2 bases; bases outside gene matches: 4. The CDR3 region has the DNA TGTGCCAGCAGCCAAGATTGGGGGGGAACCTACGAGCAGTACTTC. Its translation: CASSQDWGGTYEQYF.